This T cell receptor (beta chain) came from a study of OX40 agonist ivuxolimab in advanced cancers. Overall study findings and caveats: Low normalized clonal expansion also occurred in some nonresponding patients.

TCRdb's table, derived via immunoSEQ multiplex PCR, lists solely in-frame clones and lacks some. The sample yields thousands of clones, roughly 68% seen once. Concerning this clone itself: Its antigen is undetermined.

The clonotype comes from an adult with an advanced solid tumor such as melanoma, head and neck, liver or kidney cancer. The sample here was CD4+ or CD8+ T cells sorted from blood, taken in a trial of the OX40 agonist ivuxolimab.

The CDR3 DNA reads as TGTGCCAGCAGAGATTTATCCCCAAACACTGAAGCTTTCTTT. Residues: CASRDLSPNTEAFF. The chain uses TRBV27 and TRBJ1-1; D is uncertain. Looked up from germline, CDR1 is MNHEY and CDR2 is SMNVEV (reference sequence). With 6 bases removed from V and 2 bases from J, the gap between germline ends came to 13 bases. The CDR3 extends over 14 amino acids.